One and the same sample provided the 17 T cell receptor beta chains below, sequenced in a study of regulatory T cells in long-lasting Graves disease (dated by TCRdb to the early 2020s). Library prep was done by multiplex PCR. TCRdb shows the sequencer as Illumina HiSeq 4000. iRepertoire HTBI primers and Arm-PCR amplification of CDR3 regions were used to construct TCR beta libraries. In TCRdb, the public reads were trimmed at Q25 with fastp and aligned with MiXCR, with productive beta chains retained. Rows merge per CDR3 protein into single entries with the most common DNA and genes. Within this sample are over 300,000 distinct CDR3 sequences, with roughly 16% of them counted one time only. Around a fifth of the sample is held by the ten biggest clonotypes. The time point label here, explained by the study, means: newly diagnosed GD, antithyroid drugs for less than 3 months. For both TCR sequencing and RNA sequencing, RNA was extracted from PBMCs in TRIzol.

The source material was peripheral blood mononuclear cells (PBMCs), sampled at new diagnosis, from a patient treated with antithyroid drugs. The receptors here all came from a female donor with Graves disease.

This clonotype was seen repeatedly, ten times or more. V and J are TRBV7-2 and TRBJ2-3; D may be TRBD1 or TRBD2 (5 bases each). Germline-derived CDR1 and CDR2 are SGHTA and FQGNSA. The CDR3 runs 12 residues. Between the trimmed V and J ends, which lost 5 bases and 6 bases, there was a span of 9 bases. The CDR3 DNA reads as TGTGCCAGCAGCCAGTGGGGGGATACGCAGTATTTT. It specifies CASSQWGDTQYF.

Regarding this clonotype: The junction departs from the called germline gene at one end, perhaps through a read error. The chain is built from TRBV4-1 and TRBJ1-2; D may be TRBD1 (5 bases). The CDR3 totals 15 residues. CDR1 MGHRA and CDR2 YSYEKL come from the germline V gene. CDR3 coding DNA: TGCGCCAGCAGTCAAGGCAGGGTGTCAGACTATGGCTACACCTTC. Translating gives CASSQGRVSDYGYTF.

The chain joins TRBV7-3 to TRBJ2-2; the D is unclear. V lost 5 bases, J lost 0 bases, and 13 bases lay in between. This CDR3 spans 16 amino acids. The germline V gene encodes CDR1 SGHTA and CDR2 FQGTGA. The CDR3 nucleotides are TGTGCCAGCAGCCCCGCCTGGCCCACGAACACCGGGGAGCTGTTTTTT. Residues: CASSPAWPTNTGELFF.

This clonotype was counted ten times or more. V is TRBV7-9 and J is TRBJ2-2, with D possibly being TRBD1 or TRBD2 (5 bases each). The V and J ends lost 4 bases and 3 bases respectively, with 15 bases between them. The CDR3 has 16 residues. The germline gives CDR1 SEHNR, CDR2 FQNEAQ (reference sequence). The CDR3 loop reads CASSYGTRSDTGELFF. The CDR3, as DNA: TGTGCCAGCAGCTACGGGACCAGGTCGGACACCGGGGAGCTGTTTTTT.

Here the CDR3 reads CSVEDLDRGSAGELFF. In DNA, the CDR3 is TGCAGCGTTGAAGATCTAGACAGGGGGTCGGCCGGGGAGCTGTTTTTT. The chain is built from TRBV29-1 and TRBJ2-2; the match to TRBD1 covers 9 bases. J gave up 6 bases and V 0 bases, and 8 bases lay outside the gene matches. The CDR3 loop spans 16 amino acids. Looked up from germline, CDR1 is SQVTM and CDR2 is ANQGSEA.

This clonotype has a count of ten or more. The chain uses TRBV7-9 and TRBJ2-3; D remains ambiguous. The V gene lost 5 bases and the J gene lost 0 bases, with 15 bases spanning the gap. The V gene's germline CDR1 is SEHNR and CDR2 FQNEAQ (reference sequence). The CDR3 loop spans 16 amino acids. The CDR3 protein is CASSIWIHYSTDTQYF. CDR3 coding DNA: TGTGCCAGCAGCATCTGGATCCATTACAGCACAGATACGCAGTATTTT.

The chain couples TRBV5-6 to TRBJ2-1; D not resolved. The CDR3 is made up of 14 amino acids. The V gene's germline CDR1 is SGHDT and CDR2 YYEEEE. V was shortened by 4 bases and J by 4 bases, with 12 bases between the two germline ends. DNA of the CDR3: TGTGCCAGCAGCCCTGCCTACAGTTACAATGAGCAGTTCTTC. Amino acid sequence: CASSPAYSYNEQFF.

This chain connects TRBV6-9 to TRBJ2-6; no firm D call. Germline CDR1 is MNHGY and CDR2 is SVAAGI. The CDR3 is made up of 16 amino acids. Trimming left V 3 bases short and J 0 bases short, with 9 bases between. CDR3 region: CASSYGSVSGANVLTF. Written as DNA, the CDR3 is TGTGCCAGCAGTTACGGCAGCGTCTCTGGGGCCAACGTCCTGACTTTC.

This clonotype was seen repeatedly, ten times or more. The chain has TRBV29-1 and TRBJ2-7, with 7 positions matching TRBD1. CDR3 length equals 13 residues. Losses at the gene ends were 0 bases for V and 9 bases for J; bases not matched to a gene: 8. The germline gives CDR1 SQVTM, CDR2 ANQGSEA. The CDR3 is CSVEDRQGVVQYF. Here the CDR3 DNA reads TGCAGCGTTGAAGATCGACAGGGCGTAGTGCAGTACTTC.

This clonotype has just a few counts. J is TRBJ1-1 and V is TRBV15; unclear D gene. The CDR3 runs 12 residues. Trimming left V 3 bases short and J 4 bases short, with 6 bases between. CDR1 LNHNV and CDR2 YYDKDF come from the germline V gene (reference sequence). CDR3 sequence reads: CATSSYPTEAFF. In nucleotides, the CDR3 is TGTGCCACCAGCAGCTACCCCACTGAAGCTTTCTTT. Complete variable domain (other parts from reference TRBV15 and TRBJ1-1): DAMVIQNPRYQVTQFGKPVTLSCSQTLNHNVMYWYQQKSSQAPKLLFHYYDKDFNNEADTPDNFQSRRPNTSFCFLDIRSPGLGDTAMYLCATSSYPTEAFFGQGTRLTVV.

Many counts were recorded for this clonotype. This rearrangement joins TRBV2 to TRBJ1-1, with D hard to call. From germline, CDR1 is SNHLY and CDR2 FYNNEI. This CDR3 is built from 12 residues. Between the trimmed V and J ends, which lost 6 bases and 7 bases, there was a span of 12 bases. The CDR3: CASRPTPDEAFF. In DNA form, the CDR3 reads TGTGCCAGCAGGCCAACTCCCGATGAAGCTTTCTTT.

This clonotype was detected ten times or more. CDR3 in DNA: TGTGCCAGCAGCTTCGTCTTGAACCTGGAGCGGGAGTCAGTAGGGTCAGATACGCAGTATTTT. This codes for CASSFVLNLERESVGSDTQYF. The rearrangement links TRBV7-9 to TRBJ2-3; 8 bases match TRBD2. Germline trimming cut 3 bases from V and 4 bases from J; bases unmatched to any gene: 24. Germline CDR1 and CDR2: SEHNR and FQNEAQ (reference sequence). This CDR3 region has 21 residues.

The chain employs TRBV19 and TRBJ1-2; D call uncertain. CDR1 and CDR2 from the germline V gene are LNHDA and SQIVND (reference sequence). The ends were cut back, 3 bases at V and 2 bases at J, with 10 bases in the middle. CDR3 size: 14 residues. The DNA of the CDR3 is TGTGCCAGTAGTATGCTTAGGCAGAACTATGGCTACACCTTC. This translates into CASSMLRQNYGYTF.

This chain uses TRBV7-6 with TRBJ2-2; possibly TRBD1 for D (7 bases). V dropped 2 bases and J dropped 5 bases, with 12 bases sitting between them. This CDR3 is built from 15 residues. Germline assignment: CDR1 SGHVS and CDR2 FNYEAQ. The CDR3 nucleotides are TGTGCCAGCAGCTTACGGGCAGGGGGGACCGGGGAGCTGTTTTTT. Amino acid sequence: CASSLRAGGTGELFF.

This clonotype was seen repeatedly, ten times or more. V and J are TRBV30 and TRBJ2-1; 7 bases match TRBD2. V gave up 2 bases and J gave up 3 bases; unmatched junction bases: 10. The CDR3 loop spans 16 amino acids. Germline CDR1 GTSNPN, CDR2 SVGIG (reference sequence). The CDR3 loop is CAWSPQVAGNYNEQFF. As DNA, the CDR3 is TGTGCCTGGAGTCCCCAAGTAGCGGGTAACTACAATGAGCAGTTCTTC.

With respect to this clonotype: Given a far larger clone just one base away, this is likely a sequencing read error. This sequence joins TRBV7-8 and TRBJ2-5; 9 bases fit TRBD2. Near its end, the DNA agrees better with TRBJ2-1, so the J call may be wrong. Germline loops: CDR1 SGHVS, CDR2 FQNEAQ. There are 15 residues in the CDR3. CDR3 protein: CAGSPTTSGRNEQFF. DNA for the CDR3: TGTGCCGGCAGCCCGACCACCAGCGGGAGGAATGAGCAGTTCTTC.

At least ten counts were recorded for this clonotype. V gene TRBV9 combines with J gene TRBJ1-6, with 8 positions matching TRBD1. V lost 0 bases, J lost 11 bases, and 7 bases stayed unmatched. Germline-derived CDR1 and CDR2 are SGDLS and YYNGEE. The CDR3 runs to 15 residues. In DNA form, the CDR3 reads TGTGCCAGCAGCGTAGCTGGGCAGGGGGCGACACCCCTCCACTTT. Protein: CASSVAGQGATPLHF.